A single sample gave rise to the 17 T cell receptor beta chains below, sequenced in a study of blood T cell repertoires in COVID-19. Sequencing was performed with immunoSEQ multiplex PCR; in TCRdb, only in-frame clones are kept and a portion is missing. In the table there are about 97,000 clones, approximately 89% of which are singletons. What was sequenced was peripheral blood. The receptors derive from a human donor in a cohort sampled during active COVID-19.

The chain uses TRBV5-5 and TRBJ1-1; no firm D call. There are 12 residues in the CDR3. Trimming left V 0 bases short and J 11 bases short, with 11 bases between. Germline-derived CDR1 and CDR2 are SGHKS and YYEKEE (reference sequence). This chain's CDR3 is CASSLDGFGAFF. CDR3 bases: TGTGCCAGCAGCTTGGACGGTTTTGGTGCTTTCTTT. Full variable domain (remainder filled in from reference TRBV5-5 and TRBJ1-1): DAGVTQSPTHLIKTRGQQVTLRCSPISGHKSVSWYQQVLGQGPQFIFQYYEKEERGRGNFPDRFSARQFPNYSSELNVNALLLGDSALYLCASSLDGFGAFFGQGTRLTVV.

The V call is TRBV18, the J call TRBJ2-1; D is possibly TRBD2 (5 bases). Germline V CDR1 and CDR2: KGHSH, LQKENI. V was trimmed by 5 bases and J by 9 bases, leaving 11 bases between them. The CDR3 consists of 12 residues. CDR3 sequence: CASSSEVSEQFF. In nucleotides, the CDR3 is TGTGCCAGCTCATCGGAGGTCAGTGAGCAGTTCTTC.

The chain links TRBV4-1 to TRBJ2-3; 13 bases agree with TRBD2. This CDR3 region has 16 residues. After removal of 4 bases from V and 2 bases from J, the junction contained 3 bases not matched to a gene. Germline loops: CDR1 MGHRA, CDR2 YSYEKL. The CDR3: CASSLGLAGATDTQYF. The CDR3, as DNA: TGCGCCAGCAGCCTTGGACTAGCGGGAGCCACAGATACGCAGTATTTT.

This chain links TRBV11-1 with TRBJ2-3, with 9 bases aligning to TRBD2. Looked up from germline, CDR1 is SGHAT and CDR2 is FQDESV (reference sequence). V dropped 0 bases and J dropped 0; count of bases not matched to a gene: 1. This CDR3 comprises 16 residues. The CDR3 nucleotides read TGTGCCAGCAGCTTAGCAGGACTAGCGAGCACAGATACGCAGTATTTT. The encoded protein is CASSLAGLASTDTQYF.

This clone was detected once. V and J are TRBV18 and TRBJ1-2; D possibly corresponds to TRBD1 (6 bases). V was cut by 2 bases and J by 2 bases, with 12 bases left in between. CDR3 size: 15 residues. Germline V lookup: CDR1 KGHSH, CDR2 LQKENI. The DNA of the CDR3 is TGTGCCAGCTCACCAAGGGAACAGGGAAACTATGGCTACACCTTC. Residues: CASSPREQGNYGYTF. Full variable domain (missing parts from reference TRBV18 and TRBJ1-2): NAGVMQNPRHLVRRRGQEARLRCSPMKGHSHVYWYRQLPEEGLKFMVYLQKENIIDESGMPKERFSAEFPKEGPSILRIQQVVRGDSAAYFCASSPREQGNYGYTFGSGTRLTVV.

The chain has TRBV6-5 and TRBJ2-7; possibly TRBD1 for D (6 bases). Germline CDR1 and CDR2: MNHEY and SVGAGI. CDR3 length: 12 amino acids. Deletions cut 7 bases from V and 6 bases from J, with 13 bases between. In DNA, the CDR3 is TGTGCCAGCACAAACAGGGATTCCGAGCAGTACTTC. As protein: CASTNRDSEQYF.

The chain couples TRBV7-2 to TRBJ2-3; no reliable D call. The germline V gene has CDR1 SGHTA and CDR2 FQGNSA. V was pared by 0 bases and J by 4 bases, with 8 bases between. The CDR3 extends over 14 amino acids. The CDR3 here is CASSLASASDTQYF. The CDR3 DNA reads as TGTGCCAGCAGCTTAGCCAGCGCCTCAGATACGCAGTATTTT.

The chain employs TRBV5-5 and TRBJ2-4, with 10 bases that match TRBD2. The CDR3 runs 16 residues. Germline V gene sequence: CDR1 SGHKS, CDR2 YYEKEE (reference sequence). After removal of 0 bases from V and 9 bases from J, the junction contained 9 bases not matched to a gene. CDR3: CASSLESSGGLGIQYF. CDR3 sequence (DNA): TGTGCCAGCAGCTTGGAGTCTAGCGGGGGACTAGGCATTCAGTACTTC. Looking up the rest from reference TRBV5-5 and TRBJ2-4 gives the full variable domain: DAGVTQSPTHLIKTRGQQVTLRCSPISGHKSVSWYQQVLGQGPQFIFQYYEKEERGRGNFPDRFSARQFPNYSSELNVNALLLGDSALYLCASSLESSGGLGIQYFGAGTRLSVL.

This rearrangement joins TRBV19 to TRBJ2-1, with 7 positions matching TRBD2. Trimming removed 2 bases from V and 2 bases from J; junction bases left unmatched: 3. From germline, CDR1 is LNHDA and CDR2 SQIVND (reference sequence). This CDR3 is built from 15 residues. The CDR3 region is CASSISGGTYNEQFF. The DNA of the CDR3 is TGTGCCAGTAGTATATCGGGGGGTACCTACAATGAGCAGTTCTTC.

As concerns this clone: Compared with germline, one end of the junction differs, possibly owing to a read error. The V gene is TRBV5-4, the J gene TRBJ1-2; 9 bases match TRBD1. The CDR3 sequence is 15 residues long. Germline loops: CDR1 SGHNT, CDR2 YYREEE (reference sequence). This CDR3 reads CLPPTDRGVPYGYTF. CDR3 coding DNA: TGCCTACCACCCACGGACAGGGGAGTTCCTTATGGCTACACCTTC.

This clone was seen just once. The V and J genes are TRBV6-6 and TRBJ1-1; D remains unclear. CDR1 MNHNY and CDR2 SVGAGI come from the germline V gene (reference sequence). The CDR3 extends over 14 amino acids. Trimming took off 2 bases at V and 1 base at J, with 8 bases between the two ends. Here the CDR3 DNA reads TGTGCCAGCAGTTACCCTATAGAGAACACTGAAGCTTTCTTT. Protein sequence: CASSYPIENTEAFF.

The chain uses TRBV11-1 and TRBJ2-1; 9 bases match TRBD2. V lost 1 base and J lost 6; bases outside the gene matches: 1. This CDR3 contains 14 residues. In germline, CDR1 is SGHAT, CDR2 FQDESV (reference sequence). In DNA, the CDR3 is TGTGCCAGCAGCTTAGGGACTAGCGTCAATGAGCAGTTCTTC. It is translated as CASSLGTSVNEQFF.

The J gene is TRBJ2-7, the V gene TRBV18; D gene unclear. The CDR3 has 15 amino acids. The germline V gene encodes CDR1 KGHSH and CDR2 LQKENI. Trimming shortened V by 4 bases and J by 0 bases, and 13 bases separated the two germline ends. For the CDR3, the DNA is TGTGCCAGCTCACTTTCAGCGCAGAGCTCCTACGAGCAGTACTTC. This codes for CASSLSAQSSYEQYF.

This chain connects TRBV4-1 to TRBJ2-7, with a possible D match to TRBD2 (5 bases). Trimming took off 0 bases at V and 3 bases at J, with 18 bases between the two ends. Germline lookup yields CDR1 MGHRA and CDR2 YSYEKL. CDR3 length: 17 residues. In nucleotides, the CDR3 is TGCGCCAGCAGCCAAGAAAGAGGCCCGGGGAGAATCTACGAGCAGTACTTC. This sequence encodes CASSQERGPGRIYEQYF.

This chain joins TRBV24-1 and TRBJ2-3; 7 positions agree with TRBD2. The CDR3 has 15 residues. The V segment lost 5 bases and the J segment 2 bases; nucleotides outside the gene matches: 6. Germline-derived CDR1 and CDR2 are KGHDR and SFDVKD. The CDR3 DNA reads TGTGCCACCAGTGTTGCGGGAGAGGACACAGATACGCAGTATTTT. As protein: CATSVAGEDTDTQYF.

The chain has TRBV15 and TRBJ1-5; D gene unclear. The length of the CDR3 is 14 residues. V was clipped by 1 base and J by 6 bases, with 10 bases between them. CDR1 is LNHNV, CDR2 YYDKDF, per germline (reference sequence). CDR3 in DNA: TGTGCCACCAGCAGAGGCGGAATTGGTCAGCCCCAGCATTTT. Its translation is CATSRGGIGQPQHF.

In nucleotides, the CDR3 is TGTGCCAGCAGCTTAGCGGGGGCAGCGGGAGGACGGGAGACCCAGTACTTC. Its translation is CASSLAGAAGGRETQYF. The chain recombines TRBV7-2 with TRBJ2-5, with 9 bases identical to TRBD2. V shed 0 bases, J shed 5 bases, and the junction held 10 bases outside the gene matches. This CDR3 contains 17 residues. Germline values: CDR1 SGHTA, CDR2 FQGNSA.